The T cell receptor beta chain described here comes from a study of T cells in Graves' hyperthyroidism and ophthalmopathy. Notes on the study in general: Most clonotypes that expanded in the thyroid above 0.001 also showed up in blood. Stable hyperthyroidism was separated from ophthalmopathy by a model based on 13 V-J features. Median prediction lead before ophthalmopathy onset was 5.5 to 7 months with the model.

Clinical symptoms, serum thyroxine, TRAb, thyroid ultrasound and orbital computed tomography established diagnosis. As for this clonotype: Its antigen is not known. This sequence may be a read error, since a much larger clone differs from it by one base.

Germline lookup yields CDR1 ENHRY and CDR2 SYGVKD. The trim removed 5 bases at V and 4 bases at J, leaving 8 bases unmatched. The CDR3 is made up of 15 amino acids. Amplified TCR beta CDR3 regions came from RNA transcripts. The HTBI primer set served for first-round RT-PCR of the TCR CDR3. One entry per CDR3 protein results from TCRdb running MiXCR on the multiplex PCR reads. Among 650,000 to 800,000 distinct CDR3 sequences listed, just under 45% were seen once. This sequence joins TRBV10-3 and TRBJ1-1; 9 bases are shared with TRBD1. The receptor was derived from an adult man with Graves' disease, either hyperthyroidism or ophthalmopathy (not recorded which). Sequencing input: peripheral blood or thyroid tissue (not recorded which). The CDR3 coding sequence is TGTGCCATCAGTCAACAATGGGACAGGGCCACTGAAGCTTTCTTT. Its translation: CAISQQWDRATEAFF.